The clone carrying this T cell receptor beta chain was seen more than once but under ten times. No antigen is known for it. This sample is drawn from a study of CD8 T cells in ankylosing spondylitis. Library preparation for TCR beta used quantitative 5'-RACE with molecular barcodes. TCRdb reanalysed the 5' RACE reads using MiXCR and keeps one entry per CDR3 protein. The repertoire includes about 480,000 distinct CDR3 sequences, 17% of them detected once, and 1% sits in the top ten. The V and J ends lost 2 bases and 7 bases, in that order; junction bases with no gene match: 14. CDR3 length equals 16 residues. Germline CDR1 reads DFQATT; CDR2 reads SNEGSKA (reference sequence). Study observations and caveats: Some of the motif variants had earlier been found in reactive arthritis patients' fluid and blood. What appeared characteristic of ankylosing spondylitis blood was a TCR beta motif of fewer than ten highly homologous variants.

The chain uses TRBV20-1 and TRBJ2-7, with TRBD2 matching over 10 bases. Sequences were obtained from blood, either unsorted or a sorted T cell fraction (not recorded which). This TCR came from a male donor with ankylosing spondylitis. The DNA for the CDR3 is TGCAGTGCTAGAAGAACTAGCGGGGAAGGGACTGGAGAGCAGTACTTC. The encoded protein is CSARRTSGEGTGEQYF.